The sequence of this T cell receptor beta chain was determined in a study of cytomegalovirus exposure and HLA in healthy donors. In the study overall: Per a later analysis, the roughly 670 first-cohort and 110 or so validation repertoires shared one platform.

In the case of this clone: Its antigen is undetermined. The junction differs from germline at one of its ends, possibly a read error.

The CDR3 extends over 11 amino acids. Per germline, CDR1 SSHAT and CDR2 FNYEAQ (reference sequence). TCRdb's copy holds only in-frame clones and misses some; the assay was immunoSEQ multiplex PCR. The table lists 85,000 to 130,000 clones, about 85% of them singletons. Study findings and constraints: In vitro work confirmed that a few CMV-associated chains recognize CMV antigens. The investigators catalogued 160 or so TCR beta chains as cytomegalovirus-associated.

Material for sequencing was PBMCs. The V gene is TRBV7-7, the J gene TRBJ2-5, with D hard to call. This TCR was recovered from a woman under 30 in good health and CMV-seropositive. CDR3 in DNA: TGTGCTAGCAGCAACGGGGAGACCCAGTACTTC. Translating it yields CASSNGETQYF.